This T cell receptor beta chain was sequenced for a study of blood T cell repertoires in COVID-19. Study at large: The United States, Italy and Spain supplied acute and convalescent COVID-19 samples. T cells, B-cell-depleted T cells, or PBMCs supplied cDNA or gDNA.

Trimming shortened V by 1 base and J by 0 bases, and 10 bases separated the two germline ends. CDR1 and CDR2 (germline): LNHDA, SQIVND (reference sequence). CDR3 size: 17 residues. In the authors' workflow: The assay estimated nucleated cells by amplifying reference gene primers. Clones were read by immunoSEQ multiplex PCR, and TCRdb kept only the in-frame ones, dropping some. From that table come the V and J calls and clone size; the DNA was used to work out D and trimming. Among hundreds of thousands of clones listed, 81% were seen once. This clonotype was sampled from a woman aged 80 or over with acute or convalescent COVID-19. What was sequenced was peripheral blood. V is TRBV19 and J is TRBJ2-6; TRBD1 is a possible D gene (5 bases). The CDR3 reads CASSIGGRFSGANVLTF. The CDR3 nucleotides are TGTGCCAGTAGTATAGGGGGCAGATTCTCTGGGGCCAACGTCCTGACTTTC.